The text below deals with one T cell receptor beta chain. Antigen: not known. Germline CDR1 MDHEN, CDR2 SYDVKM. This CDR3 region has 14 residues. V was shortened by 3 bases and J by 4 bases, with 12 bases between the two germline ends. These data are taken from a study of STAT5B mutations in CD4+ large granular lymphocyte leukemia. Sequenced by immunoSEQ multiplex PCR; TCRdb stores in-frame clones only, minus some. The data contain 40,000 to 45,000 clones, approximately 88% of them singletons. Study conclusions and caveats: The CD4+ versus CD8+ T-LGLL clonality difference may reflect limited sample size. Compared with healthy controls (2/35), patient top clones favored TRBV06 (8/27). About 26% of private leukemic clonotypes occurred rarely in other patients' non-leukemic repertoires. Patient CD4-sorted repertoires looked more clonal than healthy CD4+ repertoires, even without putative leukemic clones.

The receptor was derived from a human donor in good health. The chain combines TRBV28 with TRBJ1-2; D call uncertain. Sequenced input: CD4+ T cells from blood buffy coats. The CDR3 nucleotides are TGTGCCAGCAGTTTTTCGGACTCCTTCTATGGCTACACCTTC. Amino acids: CASSFSDSFYGYTF.